This T cell receptor (beta chain) was recovered during a study of persistence of HIV-infected CD4 T cells. Overall study findings and caveats: Degenerate expanded CDR3beta sequences were enriched among CMV- and Gag-responding cells. Compared with CD3/CD28-stimulated cells, CMV- and Gag-responding cells showed lower TCRbeta richness.

On this clone itself: The antigen is not known.

Stimulation used approximately 9.6 ug/mL lysate from CMV-infected fibroblasts. CD40L-negative CD69-negative CD45RO-high memory CD4+ T cells were sorted as populations depleted of antigen-responding cells. Donors had CD4+ T cell counts above 400 cells/uL and were CMV-seropositive. PBMCs were depleted of CD8+ T cells before stimulation. From germline, CDR1 is SGDLS and CDR2 YYNGEE. The CDR3 length is 18 residues. V shed 0 bases and J 3 bases; nucleotides not matched to a gene: 7. The immunoSEQ assay was version 4, run in survey mode. Here immunoSEQ multiplex PCR was the method, and the copy in TCRdb shows in-frame clones only, minus some. The sample has 25,000 to 35,000 clones, around four fifths seen once.

The rearrangement links TRBV9 to TRBJ2-3; 13 bases map to TRBD2. Sequences were derived from CD4+ T cells sorted from PBMCs after roughly 18-hour stimulation, sampled from a patient who received antiretroviral therapy. The TCR originated in an adult man with HIV who was CMV-seropositive. The chain's CDR3 is CASSVDPPGLAGTDTQYF. DNA of the CDR3: TGTGCCAGCAGCGTAGACCCTCCGGGACTAGCGGGGACAGATACGCAGTATTTT.